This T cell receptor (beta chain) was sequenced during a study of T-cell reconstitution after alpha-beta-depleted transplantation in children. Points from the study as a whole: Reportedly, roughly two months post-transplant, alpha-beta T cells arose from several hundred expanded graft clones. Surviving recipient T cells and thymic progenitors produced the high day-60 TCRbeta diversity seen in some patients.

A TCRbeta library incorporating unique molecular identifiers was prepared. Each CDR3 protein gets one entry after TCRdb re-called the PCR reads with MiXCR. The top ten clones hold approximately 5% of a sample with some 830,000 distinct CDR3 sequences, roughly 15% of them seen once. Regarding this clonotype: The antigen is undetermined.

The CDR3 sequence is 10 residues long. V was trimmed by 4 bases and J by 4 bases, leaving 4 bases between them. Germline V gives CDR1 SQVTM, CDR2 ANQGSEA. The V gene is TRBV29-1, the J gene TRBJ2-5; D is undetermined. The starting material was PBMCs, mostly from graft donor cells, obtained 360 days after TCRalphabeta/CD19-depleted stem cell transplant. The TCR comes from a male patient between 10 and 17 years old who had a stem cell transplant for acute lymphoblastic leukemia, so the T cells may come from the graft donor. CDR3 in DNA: TGCAGCGTTGCTGCAGAGACCCAGTACTTC. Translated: CSVAAETQYF. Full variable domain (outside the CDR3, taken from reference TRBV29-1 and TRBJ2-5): SAVISQKPSRDICQRGTSLTIQCQVDSQVTMMFWYRQQPGQSLTLIATANQGSEATYESGFVIDKFPISRPNLTFSTLTVSNMSPEDSSIYLCSVAAETQYFGPGTRLLVL.